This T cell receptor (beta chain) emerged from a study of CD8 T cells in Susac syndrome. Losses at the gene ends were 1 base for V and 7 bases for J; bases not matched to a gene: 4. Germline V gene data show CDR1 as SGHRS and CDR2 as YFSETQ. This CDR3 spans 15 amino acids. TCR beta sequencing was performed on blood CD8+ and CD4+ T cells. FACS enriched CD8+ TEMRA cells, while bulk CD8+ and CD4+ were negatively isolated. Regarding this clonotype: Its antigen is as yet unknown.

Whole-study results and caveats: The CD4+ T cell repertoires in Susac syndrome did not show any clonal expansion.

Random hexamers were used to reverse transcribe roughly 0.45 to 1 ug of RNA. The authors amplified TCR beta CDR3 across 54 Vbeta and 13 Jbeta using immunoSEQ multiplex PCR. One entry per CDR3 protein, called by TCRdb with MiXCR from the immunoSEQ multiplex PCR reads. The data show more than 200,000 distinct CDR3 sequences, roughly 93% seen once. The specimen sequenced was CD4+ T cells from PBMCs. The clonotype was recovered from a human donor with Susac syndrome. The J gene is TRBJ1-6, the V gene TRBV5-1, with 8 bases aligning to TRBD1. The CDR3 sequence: CASSLWGTGNSPLHF. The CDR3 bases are TGCGCCAGCAGCTTGTGGGGGACAGGCAATTCACCCCTCCACTTT.